The 15 T cell receptor beta chains reported below all come from one sample, sequenced in a study of Graves' ophthalmopathy and Graves' hyperthyroidism. Amplification targeted the TCR beta CDR3 regions, with RNA transcripts as the source material. Second-round multiplex PCR followed a first-round RT-PCR using HTBI primers. TCRdb reprocessed the multiplex PCR reads with MiXCR, giving one entry per CDR3 protein. The sample contains about 390,000 distinct CDR3 sequences, approximately 18% of which appear only once. Material for sequencing was peripheral blood. These receptors originate from an adult woman with stable Graves' hyperthyroidism.

Notes on this clonotype: A read error is possible here, since a much larger clone lies one base away. The chain carries TRBV7-9 and TRBJ1-2; possible D gene TRBD1, 6 bases. The CDR3 runs to 14 residues. The germline V gene has CDR1 SEHNR and CDR2 FQNEAQ (reference sequence). The V end lost 4 bases, the J end lost 9 bases, and 18 bases lay between the germline ends. As DNA, the CDR3 is TGTGCCAGCAGCTCGTACAGGGCGTCTGGGTGCTACACCTTC. Its protein is CASSSYRASGCYTF.

With respect to this clonotype: This CDR3 is missing its conserved last phenylalanine or tryptophan, likely due to a read error. In nucleotides, the CDR3 is TGTGCCAGCAGCCCCGGTACTAGCGGAAGCTACGAGCAGTACTAC. Its protein is CASSPGTSGSYEQYY. V and J are TRBV13 and TRBJ2-7; 8 bases map to TRBD2. CDR3 length equals 15 residues. Looked up from germline, CDR1 is PRHDT and CDR2 is FYEKMQ (reference sequence). J was trimmed by 3 bases and V by 5 bases; bases with no gene match: 9.

In its sample, this clonotype was seen many times. The V call is TRBV6-5, the J call TRBJ1-1; D remains unclear. This CDR3 has 12 residues. V lost 5 bases, J lost 1 base, and 5 bases lay in between. Germline V gene lookup returns CDR1 MNHEY and CDR2 SVGAGI. The CDR3 reads CASSNRNTEAFF. CDR3 nucleotide sequence: TGTGCCAGCAGTAACCGGAACACTGAAGCTTTCTTT.

This clonotype was recorded many times. A junction end diverges from the germline sequence, so it may reflect a read error. This sequence joins TRBV29-1 and TRBJ2-4; D might be TRBD2 (6 bases). Germline assignment: CDR1 SQVTM and CDR2 ANQGSEA. There are 14 residues in the CDR3. The CDR3 loop is CSATGRRAKNIKYF. CDR3 nucleotides: TGCAGCGCTACCGGACGGAGGGCCAAAAACATTAAGTACTTC.

This clonotype was found many times. The chain is built from TRBV5-1 and TRBJ2-2; 10 nucleotides match TRBD2. From germline, CDR1 is SGHRS and CDR2 YFSETQ. The V gene end was trimmed by 0 bases and the J gene end by 5 bases; junction bases not matched to a gene: 7. The CDR3 has 17 residues. The CDR3 DNA reads as TGCGCCAGCAGCTTGGGGTCTAGCGGGAGAGCAACCGGGGAGCTGTTTTTT. This sequence encodes CASSLGSSGRATGELFF.

This clonotype has ten or more counts. The V call is TRBV6-5, the J call TRBJ1-1, with unresolved D. Trimming removed 6 bases at V and 2 bases at J, with 19 bases between. CDR1 and CDR2 (germline): MNHEY, SVGAGI. The CDR3 has 16 residues. The CDR3 loop reads CASRVRPNSRNTEAFF. CDR3 coding DNA: TGTGCCAGCAGGGTCAGACCCAACTCACGCAACACTGAAGCTTTCTTT.

This clonotype appeared many times. The rearrangement uses TRBV10-2 and TRBJ2-7; TRBD1 matches 7 bases. Germline CDR1 and CDR2: WSHSY and SAAADI. CDR3 length equals 14 residues. V shed 3 bases, J shed 3 bases, and the junction held 5 bases outside the gene matches. The CDR3 loop is CASSDWGQHYEQYF. The CDR3 nucleotides are TGCGCCAGCAGTGACTGGGGACAGCACTACGAGCAGTACTTC.

This clonotype has at least ten counts. The chain recombines TRBV6-1 with TRBJ1-1; D unresolved. The CDR3 has 15 amino acids. Trimming removed 4 bases from V and 11 bases from J, with 23 bases in between. The germline V gene has CDR1 MNHNS and CDR2 SASEGT. In DNA form, the CDR3 reads TGTGCCAGCAGTGCCGTACCAAATTCCGGGCAACAGGCTTTCTTT. Translation gives CASSAVPNSGQQAFF.

Of note for this clonotype: The junction departs from the called germline gene at one end, perhaps through a read error. This chain uses TRBV28 with TRBJ2-5; D is undetermined. Germline CDR1 reads MDHEN; CDR2 reads SYDVKM. The CDR3 totals 13 residues. CDR3 protein: CACSATAPETQYF. The DNA of the CDR3 is TGTGCCTGCAGTGCTACAGCCCCAGAGACCCAGTACTTC.

There are many counts of this clonotype. The rearrangement joins TRBV12-3 or TRBV12-4 to TRBJ1-2; D gene unclear. V was pared by 3 bases and J by 0 bases, with 14 bases between. The CDR3 is 16 amino acids. The chain's CDR3 is CASSFNPIVTNYGYTF. CDR3 nucleotide sequence: TGTGCCAGCAGTTTCAATCCCATAGTCACTAACTATGGCTACACCTTC.

This clonotype was detected ten times or more. The chain recombines TRBV7-2 with TRBJ2-7; TRBD2 might be the D (6 bases). Between the trimmed V and J ends, which lost 6 bases and 7 bases, there was a span of 16 bases. The length of the CDR3 is 13 residues. CDR1 is SGHTA, CDR2 FQGNSA, per germline. The CDR3 coding sequence is TGTGCCAGCAGTTCGGGACTCCTTCGGGAGCAGTACTTC. It codes for CASSSGLLREQYF.

Ten or more counts support this clonotype. The V and J genes are TRBV19 and TRBJ1-1; the match to TRBD1 covers 9 bases. From germline, CDR1 is LNHDA and CDR2 SQIVND (reference sequence). V dropped 3 bases and J dropped 3; count of bases not matched to a gene: 11. The CDR3 totals 17 residues. CDR3 protein: CASSIFTLRTGDTEAFF. The CDR3 DNA sequence: TGTGCCAGTAGTATTTTTACTCTAAGGACAGGGGACACTGAAGCTTTCTTT. The variable domain in full, completed from reference TRBV19 and TRBJ1-1, reads DGGITQSPKYLFRKEGQNVTLSCEQNLNHDAMYWYRQDPGQGLRLIYYSQIVNDFQKGDIAEGYSVSREKKESFPLTVTSAQKNPTAFYLCASSIFTLRTGDTEAFFGQGTRLTVV.

A few counts support this clonotype. The chain has TRBV5-1 and TRBJ2-5, with 11 bases matching TRBD1. V shed 6 bases and J 2 bases; nucleotides not matched to a gene: 3. The germline gives CDR1 SGHRS, CDR2 YFSETQ. The CDR3 is 14 amino acids. CDR3 loop: CASTGTGGQETQYF. CDR3 sequence (DNA): TGCGCCAGCACAGGGACAGGGGGACAAGAGACCCAGTACTTC.

This clonotype came up many times. The chain couples TRBV5-1 to TRBJ2-7; TRBD1 agrees at 11 bases. The trim removed 4 bases at V and 3 bases at J, leaving 9 bases unmatched. Germline V gives CDR1 SGHRS, CDR2 YFSETQ. This CDR3 region has 16 residues. CDR3: CASSPEGTGGFYEQYF. CDR3 DNA sequence: TGCGCCAGCAGCCCAGAAGGGACAGGGGGTTTCTACGAGCAGTACTTC.

This clonotype was found a few times. The rearrangement links TRBV5-1 to TRBJ1-5; D is unresolved. CDR1 SGHRS and CDR2 YFSETQ come from the germline V gene. The CDR3 is 15 residues long. V lost 0 bases to trimming and J lost 1 base, with 8 bases between them. The CDR3 DNA follows: TGCGCCAGCAGCTTGGCCCAGGAAAGCAATCAGCCCCAGCATTTT. This encodes CASSLAQESNQPQHF.